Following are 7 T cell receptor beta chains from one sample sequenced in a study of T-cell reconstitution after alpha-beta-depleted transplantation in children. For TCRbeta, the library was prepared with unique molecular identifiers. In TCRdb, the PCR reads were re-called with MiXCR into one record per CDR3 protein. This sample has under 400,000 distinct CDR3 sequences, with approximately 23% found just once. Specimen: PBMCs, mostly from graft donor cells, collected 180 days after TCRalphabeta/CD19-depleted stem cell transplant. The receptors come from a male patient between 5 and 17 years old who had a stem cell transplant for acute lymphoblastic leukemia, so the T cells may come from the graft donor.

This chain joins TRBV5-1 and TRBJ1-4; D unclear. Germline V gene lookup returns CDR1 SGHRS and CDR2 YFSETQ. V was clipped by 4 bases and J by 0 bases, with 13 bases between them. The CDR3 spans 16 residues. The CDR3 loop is CASSLLGSATNEKLFF. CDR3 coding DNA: TGCGCCAGCAGCCTTCTAGGGAGTGCAACTAATGAAAAACTGTTTTTT.

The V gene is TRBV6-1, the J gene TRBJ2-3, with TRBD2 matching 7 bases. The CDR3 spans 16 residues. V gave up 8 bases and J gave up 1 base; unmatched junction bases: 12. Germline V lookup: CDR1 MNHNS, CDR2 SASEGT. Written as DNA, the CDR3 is TGTGCCAGCCGCAAGTTTGGTGCGGGAGGCACAGATACGCAGTATTTT. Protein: CASRKFGAGGTDTQYF.

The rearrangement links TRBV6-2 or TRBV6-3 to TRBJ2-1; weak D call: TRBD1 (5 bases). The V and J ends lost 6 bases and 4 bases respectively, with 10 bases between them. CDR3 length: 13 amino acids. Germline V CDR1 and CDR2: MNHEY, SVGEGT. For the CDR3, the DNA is TGTGCCAGCAGAGGGGTCTGGTACAATGAGCAGTTCTTC. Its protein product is CASRGVWYNEQFF.

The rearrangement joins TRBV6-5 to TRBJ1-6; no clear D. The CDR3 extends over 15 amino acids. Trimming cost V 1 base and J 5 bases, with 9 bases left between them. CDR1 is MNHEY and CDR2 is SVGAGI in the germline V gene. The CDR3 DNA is TGTGCCAGCAGTTACTATGGAGGAAATAATTCACCCCTCCACTTT. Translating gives CASSYYGGNNSPLHF.

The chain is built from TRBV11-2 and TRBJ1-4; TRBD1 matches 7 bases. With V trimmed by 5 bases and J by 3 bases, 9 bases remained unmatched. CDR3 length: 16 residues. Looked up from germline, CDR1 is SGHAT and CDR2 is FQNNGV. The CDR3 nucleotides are TGTGCCAGCAGCGGCCCCGCCGGGACAGCTAATGAAAAACTGTTTTTT. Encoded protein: CASSGPAGTANEKLFF.

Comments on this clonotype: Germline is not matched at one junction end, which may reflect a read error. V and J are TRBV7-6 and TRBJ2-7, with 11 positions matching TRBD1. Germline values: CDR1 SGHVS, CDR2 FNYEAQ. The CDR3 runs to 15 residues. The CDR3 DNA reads TGTGCCGGCAGCTTTTTGGGGACAGGGGGCTACGAGCAGTACTTC. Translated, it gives CAGSFLGTGGYEQYF.

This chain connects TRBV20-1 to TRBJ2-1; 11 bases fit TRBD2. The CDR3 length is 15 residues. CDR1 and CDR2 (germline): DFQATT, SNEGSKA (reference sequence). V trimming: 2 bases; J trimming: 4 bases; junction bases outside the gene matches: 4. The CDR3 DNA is TGCAGTGCTAGAACTAGCGGGAGTAGGTACAATGAGCAGTTCTTC. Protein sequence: CSARTSGSRYNEQFF.